The 30 T cell receptor beta chains listed next were all sequenced from one sample in a study of blood T cells in healthy people across ages. A second PCR of roughly 7 to 11 cycles used a sample-barcoded 5' primer and a J-beta primer mix. TCRdb independently ran MiXCR on the 5' RACE reads; one entry per CDR3 protein. In the table there are some 800,000 distinct CDR3 sequences, under 55% of which are singletons. Sequenced: blood. These receptors were obtained from a man in his fifties or sixties in good health.

This clonotype was seen a few times. The V and J genes are TRBV12-3 or TRBV12-4 and TRBJ2-1; 11 nucleotides agree with TRBD2. The J segment lost 4 bases and the V segment lost 6 bases, leaving 5 bases of the junction unmatched. The CDR3 is made up of 15 amino acids. CDR3 amino acids: CASSRLAGIYNEQFF. In DNA, the CDR3 is TGTGCCAGCAGCCGACTAGCGGGGATTTACAATGAGCAGTTCTTC.

Worth noting for this clonotype: One end of the junction fails to match germline, which may point to a read error. CDR3: CTSSQDFRQGGEKLFF. Here the CDR3 DNA reads TGCACCAGCAGCCAAGATTTTAGACAGGGCGGTGAAAAACTGTTTTTT. The chain joins TRBV4-3 to TRBJ1-4; 7 bases are shared with TRBD1. The CDR3 contains 16 residues. Per germline, CDR1 LGHNA and CDR2 YSLEER.

This clonotype was seen more than once but under ten times. The chain joins TRBV20-1 to TRBJ2-3; D may match TRBD1 or TRBD2 (6 bases each). This CDR3 spans 15 amino acids. In germline, CDR1 is DFQATT, CDR2 SNEGSKA (reference sequence). The germline V and J ends were trimmed by 6 bases and 4 bases, with 20 bases remaining between them. The CDR3 DNA reads as TGCAGTGCCCAACTTCTGAGGGGGGCCTCAGATACGCAGTATTTT. Its protein is CSAQLLRGASDTQYF.

The chain recombines TRBV7-2 with TRBJ2-5, with 9 bases matching TRBD1. Per germline, CDR1 SGHTA and CDR2 FQGNSA. Germline trimming cut 1 base from V and 1 base from J; bases unmatched to any gene: 1. CDR3 length equals 15 residues. CDR3 amino acids: CASSLGGQGQETQYF. As DNA, the CDR3 is TGTGCCAGCAGCTTAGGGGGACAGGGCCAAGAGACCCAGTACTTC.

This clonotype was counted a few times. The chain couples TRBV20-1 to TRBJ2-1; 9 bases agree with TRBD2. J was trimmed by 7 bases and V by 0 bases; bases with no gene match: 10. Germline CDR1 is DFQATT and CDR2 is SNEGSKA (reference sequence). The CDR3 runs 16 residues. The CDR3 is CSARELTRGGLNEQFF. The CDR3 region has the DNA TGCAGTGCTAGAGAGTTAACGCGGGGGGGCCTAAATGAGCAGTTCTTC.

This chain links TRBV20-1 with TRBJ2-1, with 12 positions matching TRBD2. The CDR3 is 15 amino acids. The V gene's germline CDR1 is DFQATT and CDR2 SNEGSKA (reference sequence). The junction had 4 bases not matched to a gene; V was cut back by 2 bases and J by 5 bases. CDR3 bases: TGCAGTGCTAGATCTAGCGGGGGGGCCCACAATGAGCAGTTCTTC. Residues: CSARSSGGAHNEQFF.

J is TRBJ2-5 and V is TRBV12-3 or TRBV12-4; 11 nucleotides match TRBD2. With 5 bases clipped from V and 11 bases from J, the junction kept 16 bases outside the gene matches. The CDR3 loop spans 16 amino acids. The CDR3 is CASSPSGGLQLDEQYF. The CDR3 region has the DNA TGTGCCAGCAGTCCTAGCGGGGGGCTTCAACTGGATGAGCAGTACTTC.

This clonotype was seen more than once but under ten times. J is TRBJ2-5 and V is TRBV6-1, with TRBD2 matching over 14 bases. The J call may be in error: the DNA end matches TRBJ2-7 better. CDR3 length equals 14 residues. The germline V gene has CDR1 MNHNS and CDR2 SASEGT. In DNA form, the CDR3 reads TGTGCCAGCACCGGACTAGCGGGGGGCTACGAGCAGTACTTC. It translates to CASTGLAGGYEQYF.

CDR3 nucleotides: TGCAGCGTTGAAAGGCCTAGCGGGGGGAGGCGGGTTACTGTTGGGCAGTTCTTC. As protein: CSVERPSGGRRVTVGQFF. The chain combines TRBV29-1 with TRBJ2-1; the match to TRBD2 covers 11 bases. This CDR3 is built from 18 residues. J gave up 12 bases and V 2 bases, and 21 bases lay outside the gene matches. The V gene's germline CDR1 is SQVTM and CDR2 ANQGSEA.

In its sample, this clonotype was seen a few times. The V and J genes are TRBV27 and TRBJ2-3; D is unresolved. The CDR3 consists of 13 residues. Germline CDR1 MNHEY, CDR2 SMNVEV (reference sequence). Trimming took 3 bases from V and 6 from J, leaving 10 bases between them. In DNA form, the CDR3 reads TGTGCCAGCAGTTTGGGCGATGCTGATACGCAGTATTTT. Translation: CASSLGDADTQYF.

The chain combines TRBV4-3 with TRBJ2-1, with D possibly called TRBD1 or TRBD2 (5 bases each). The J call is doubtful: the DNA matches TRBJ2-7 better. CDR3 size: 16 residues. The germline V gene encodes CDR1 LGHNA and CDR2 YSLEER. CDR3 amino acids: CASSQTPGTGNNEQYF. CDR3 nucleotides: TGCGCCAGCAGCCAAACTCCAGGGACGGGGAACAATGAGCAGTACTTC.

The CDR3 spells CASSLTGLSGANVLTF. In nucleotides, the CDR3 is TGTGCCAGCAGCCTAACAGGGTTATCTGGGGCCAACGTCCTGACTTTC. V usage is TRBV7-9 and J usage is TRBJ2-6; possible D gene TRBD1, 6 bases. With 5 bases removed from V and 1 base from J, the gap between germline ends came to 12 bases. Germline CDR1 and CDR2: SEHNR and FQNEAQ (reference sequence). CDR3 size: 16 residues.

This clonotype was observed a few times. V gene TRBV7-2 combines with J gene TRBJ2-1; D unclear. Per the germline V gene, CDR1 is SGHTA and CDR2 is FQGNSA. Trimming took 5 bases from V and 1 from J, leaving 15 bases between them. CDR3 size: 16 residues. For the CDR3, the DNA is TGTGCCAGCAGCATCCGGCCGGAGTATTCCTACAATGAGCAGTTCTTC. Encoded protein: CASSIRPEYSYNEQFF.

The chain is built from TRBV12-3 or TRBV12-4 and TRBJ2-2; maybe TRBD2 (5 bases). This CDR3 spans 12 amino acids. V was pared by 3 bases and J by 8 bases, with 7 bases between. As DNA, the CDR3 is TGTGCCAGCAGTTTCTCGGGAGGGGAGCTGTTTTTT. Protein product: CASSFSGGELFF.

This clonotype was recorded a few times. V gene TRBV5-1 combines with J gene TRBJ1-1, with D tentatively TRBD1 (6 bases). With 0 bases removed from V and 5 bases from J, the gap between germline ends came to 17 bases. Germline assignment: CDR1 SGHRS and CDR2 YFSETQ. The CDR3 has 16 amino acids. CDR3 sequence (DNA): TGCGCCAGCAGCTTGGATCCAGCAGGGGCAGTAACTGAAGCTTTCTTT. Protein product: CASSLDPAGAVTEAFF.

This clonotype occurred a few times. This chain uses TRBV6-6 with TRBJ1-2; 7 bases map to TRBD1. V dropped 5 bases and J dropped 6; count of bases not matched to a gene: 9. The CDR3 loop spans 14 amino acids. Germline lookup yields CDR1 MNHNY and CDR2 SVGAGI (reference sequence). CDR3 DNA: TGTGCCAGCAGTACCTCTTACAGGGGAGATGGCTACACCTTC. Protein sequence: CASSTSYRGDGYTF.

This clonotype occurred a few times. The chain has TRBV9 and TRBJ2-4; D not resolved. Germline CDR1 SGDLS, CDR2 YYNGEE. This CDR3 is 12 amino acids long. Trimming removed 3 bases at V and 10 bases at J, with 11 bases between. CDR3 nucleotide sequence: TGTGCCAGCAGCGCGGGCGTTGGGATTCAGTACTTC. It is translated as CASSAGVGIQYF.

This clonotype was counted between two and nine times. The chain couples TRBV7-9 to TRBJ2-5; 11 bases line up with TRBD2. Germline CDR1 reads SEHNR; CDR2 reads FQNEAQ (reference sequence). The V gene end was trimmed by 1 base and the J gene end by 2 bases; junction bases not matched to a gene: 12. The CDR3 is 19 residues long. CDR3 region: CASSLGGTSGYNGQETQYF. The CDR3, as DNA: TGTGCCAGCAGCTTAGGGGGGACTAGCGGATATAATGGACAAGAGACCCAGTACTTC.

The rearrangement uses TRBV12-3 or TRBV12-4 and TRBJ2-7; 10 nucleotides match TRBD2. With V trimmed by 3 bases and J by 5 bases, 7 bases remained unmatched. This CDR3 contains 15 residues. The CDR3 DNA reads TGTGCCAGCAGTTTGTATAGCGGGGGGCCCAACGAGCAGTACTTC. It yields the protein CASSLYSGGPNEQYF.

This clonotype was observed a single time. This chain connects TRBV20-1 to TRBJ2-2; 10 bases map to TRBD2. Germline loops: CDR1 DFQATT, CDR2 SNEGSKA (reference sequence). V was clipped by 3 bases and J by 0 bases; unmatched bases: 7. The CDR3 totals 17 residues. CDR3 region: CSASDSGGFANTGELFF. The CDR3 nucleotides are TGCAGTGCTAGTGATAGCGGGGGGTTCGCGAACACCGGGGAGCTGTTTTTT.

The chain uses TRBV4-1 and TRBJ1-2, with TRBD1 matching over 9 bases. The germline V gene has CDR1 MGHRA and CDR2 YSYEKL. There are 15 residues in the CDR3. Trimming took 2 bases from V and 5 from J; bases not matched to a gene: 6. The CDR3 nucleotides are TGCGCCAGCAGCCAAACCGGGACAGGGTGGTATGGCTACACCTTC. This gives the protein CASSQTGTGWYGYTF.

A few counts support this clonotype. The gene calls are TRBV2 and TRBJ2-5; 9 bases agree with TRBD1. This CDR3 is 15 amino acids long. V gave up 8 bases and J gave up 5 bases; unmatched junction bases: 12. Looked up from germline, CDR1 is SNHLY and CDR2 is FYNNEI. Here the CDR3 reads CASRPGQGVGETQYF. CDR3 in DNA: TGTGCCAGCCGTCCGGGACAGGGAGTCGGGGAGACCCAGTACTTC.

The chain carries TRBV29-1 and TRBJ2-1; perhaps D is TRBD1 or TRBD2 (5 bases each). Trimming removed 1 base at V and 5 bases at J, with 9 bases between. Germline V gives CDR1 SQVTM, CDR2 ANQGSEA. This CDR3 contains 13 residues. The CDR3 DNA reads TGCAGCGTTGAAGGGGGGAGAAACAATGAGCAGTTCTTC. Translating it yields CSVEGGRNNEQFF.

In this sample, this clonotype turned up once. This rearrangement joins TRBV6-1 to TRBJ2-3; D is unclear. The CDR3 totals 12 residues. The germline gives CDR1 MNHNS, CDR2 SASEGT. V lost 10 bases and J 0 bases, leaving 8 bases between the germline ends. CDR3: CATQYSTDTQYF. As DNA, the CDR3 is TGTGCCACCCAGTACAGCACAGATACGCAGTATTTT.

The CDR3 reads CASNGQVDRRTDTQYF. DNA for the CDR3: TGTGCCAGCAACGGCCAAGTGGACAGGCGCACAGATACGCAGTATTTT. V usage is TRBV6-2 or TRBV6-3 and J usage is TRBJ2-3, with 7 bases aligning to TRBD1. This CDR3 has 16 amino acids. Trimming removed 7 bases from V and 1 base from J; junction bases left unmatched: 11. Germline V gene sequence: CDR1 MNHEY, CDR2 SVGEGT.

CDR3 protein: CASSLPGQGREQFF. CDR3 coding DNA: TGTGCCAGCAGTTTACCCGGACAGGGAAGGGAGCAGTTCTTC. The chain recombines TRBV28 with TRBJ2-1; 8 bases match TRBD1. V dropped 2 bases and J dropped 10; count of bases not matched to a gene: 7. The CDR3 spans 14 residues. The germline gives CDR1 MDHEN, CDR2 SYDVKM.

In its sample, this clonotype was seen a few times. CDR3: CASSSTRNHRTHYGYTF. CDR3 DNA sequence: TGTGCCAGCAGTTCGACCAGAAACCACAGGACCCACTATGGCTACACCTTC. The rearrangement joins TRBV12-3 or TRBV12-4 to TRBJ1-2; D is possibly TRBD1 (5 bases). This CDR3 comprises 17 residues. Trimming pared 4 bases from V and 3 bases from J, leaving 21 bases between.

The chain is built from TRBV6-2 or TRBV6-3 and TRBJ2-1, with unresolved D. This CDR3 is built from 13 residues. Deletions cut 2 bases from V and 3 bases from J, with 5 bases between. Germline assignment: CDR1 MNHEY and CDR2 SVGEGT. The CDR3 DNA is TGTGCCAGCAGTTACCAGGACTACAATGAGCAGTTCTTC. Its translation is CASSYQDYNEQFF.

This clonotype was found a few times. The rearrangement links TRBV7-2 to TRBJ1-2, with a weak D call TRBD1 (5 bases). Germline loops: CDR1 SGHTA, CDR2 FQGNSA. CDR3 length equals 16 residues. Between the trimmed V and J ends, which lost 4 bases and 5 bases, there was a span of 20 bases. CDR3: CASSSGVRAGSYGYTF. The CDR3, as DNA: TGTGCCAGCAGCTCGGGCGTGCGTGCAGGGTCGTATGGCTACACCTTC.

Points on this clonotype: Its ends do not fully match the called genes, so a read error is possible. The rearrangement uses TRBV6-5 and TRBJ1-5, with D possibly matching TRBD1 (6 bases). The CDR3 runs 15 residues. Germline values: CDR1 MNHEY, CDR2 SVGAGI. CDR3 sequence (DNA): TGTGCCGGCAGGCAAGGACAGTCCGACAATCAGCCCCAGCATTTT. Its protein product is CAGRQGQSDNQPQHF.